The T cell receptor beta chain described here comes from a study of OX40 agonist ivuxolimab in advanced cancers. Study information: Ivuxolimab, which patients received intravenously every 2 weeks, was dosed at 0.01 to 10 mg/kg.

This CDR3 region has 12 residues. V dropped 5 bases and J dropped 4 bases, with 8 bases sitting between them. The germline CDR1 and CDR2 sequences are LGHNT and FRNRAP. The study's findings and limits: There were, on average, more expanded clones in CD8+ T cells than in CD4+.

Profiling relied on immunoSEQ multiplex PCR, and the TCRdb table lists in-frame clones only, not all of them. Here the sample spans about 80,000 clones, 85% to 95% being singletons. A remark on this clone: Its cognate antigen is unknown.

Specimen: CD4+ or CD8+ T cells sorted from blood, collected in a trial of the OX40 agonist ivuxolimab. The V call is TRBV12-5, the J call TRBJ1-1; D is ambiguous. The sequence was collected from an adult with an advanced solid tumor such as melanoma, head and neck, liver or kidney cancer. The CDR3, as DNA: TGTGCTAGTGGTGACTTCGGCACTGAAGCTTTCTTT. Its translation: CASGDFGTEAFF.